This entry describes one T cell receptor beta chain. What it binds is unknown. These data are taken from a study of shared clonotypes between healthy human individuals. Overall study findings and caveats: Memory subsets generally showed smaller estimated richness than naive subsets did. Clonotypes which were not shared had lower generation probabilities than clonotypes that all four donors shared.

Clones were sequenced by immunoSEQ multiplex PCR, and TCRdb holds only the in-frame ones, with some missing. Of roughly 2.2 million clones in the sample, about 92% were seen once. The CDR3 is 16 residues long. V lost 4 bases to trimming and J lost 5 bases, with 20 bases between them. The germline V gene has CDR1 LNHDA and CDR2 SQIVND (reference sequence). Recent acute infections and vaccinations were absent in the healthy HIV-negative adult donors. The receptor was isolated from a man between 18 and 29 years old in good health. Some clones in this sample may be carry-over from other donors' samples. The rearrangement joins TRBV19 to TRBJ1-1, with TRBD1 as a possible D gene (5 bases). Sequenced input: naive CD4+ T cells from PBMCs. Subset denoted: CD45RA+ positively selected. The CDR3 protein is CASSSAVGAGVTEAFF. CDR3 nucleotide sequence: TGTGCCAGTAGTAGTGCAGTCGGGGCCGGGGTAACTGAAGCTTTCTTT.